This record looks at one TCR beta chain sequence and its context. As yet, its antigen is unknown. This specimen comes from a study of post-analysis software for immune sequencing data. Study overall: Secondary progressive, relapsing-remitting and progressive-relapsing multiple sclerosis were among the included disease courses. Whole-study findings and limits: Multiple sclerosis patients showed significantly lower normalized Chao1 diversity than controls did. TRBV5-6, TRBV5-1 and TRBV20-1 belonged to a set of five TRBV segments that were more frequent in patients than controls.

Per the germline V gene, CDR1 is SGHTA and CDR2 is FQGNSA. The V and J ends lost 0 bases and 5 bases respectively, with 4 bases between them. This CDR3 has 13 residues. Unique-molecular-identifier-tagged TCR beta cDNA libraries were used. MiXCR was run by TCRdb on the PCR reads, yielding one entry per CDR3 protein. This table holds roughly 670,000 distinct CDR3 sequences, roughly three fifths found once. Sequencing used blood. This TCR was sampled from a girl aged 2 to 9 with multiple sclerosis. This chain uses TRBV7-2 with TRBJ2-2; no clear D. CDR3 in amino acids: CASSLAGTGELFF. The CDR3 DNA reads TGTGCCAGCAGCTTAGCGGGAACCGGGGAGCTGTTTTTT.